These 23 T cell receptor beta chains share one sample of origin, sequenced in a study of a mutant IDH1 vaccine in newly diagnosed glioma. Time point defined: week 35, safety follow-up. Mutant IDH1 20-mer peptide, at 300 ug, made up each vaccine dose, with topical imiquimod. Their antigens are not known. Some clones are missing from TCRdb's copy, which holds only in-frame ones; the method was immunoSEQ multiplex PCR. Of some 29,000 clones in the sample, roughly 80% were seen once. Sequencing was performed on PBMCs, taken from a glioma patient whose treatment included an IDH1 peptide vaccine. The receptors here all came from a woman aged 25 to 39 with glioma. Some clones in this sample may be carry-over from other donors' samples.

The J gene is TRBJ1-3, the V gene TRBV6-6; tentatively, D is TRBD1 (6 bases). Germline V CDR1 and CDR2: MNHNY, SVGAGI (reference sequence). The CDR3 sequence is 16 residues long. V was shortened by 0 bases and J by 0 bases, with 9 bases between the two germline ends. The CDR3 sequence: CASSYSGQFSGNTIYF. The CDR3 DNA reads TGTGCCAGCAGTTACTCTGGACAGTTCTCTGGAAACACCATATATTTT.

V usage is TRBV10-1 and J usage is TRBJ2-2; weak D call: TRBD2 (6 bases). V was pared by 7 bases and J by 0 bases, with 12 bases between. The CDR3 sequence is 15 residues long. The germline CDR1 and CDR2 sequences are WNHNN and SYGVQD (reference sequence). The CDR3 is CASKASVANTGELFF. CDR3 nucleotides: TGCGCCAGCAAGGCTAGCGTAGCGAACACCGGGGAGCTGTTTTTT.

The table lists this clone with a count of one. The chain is built from TRBV9 and TRBJ2-5; no reliable D call. The germline V gene encodes CDR1 SGDLS and CDR2 YYNGEE. The CDR3 sequence is 15 residues long. With 4 bases removed from V and 0 bases from J, the gap between germline ends came to 13 bases. The CDR3 sequence: CASSLTGEYQETQYF. For the CDR3, the DNA is TGTGCCAGCAGCCTGACCGGAGAGTACCAAGAGACCCAGTACTTC.

The J gene is TRBJ1-3, the V gene TRBV29-1, with TRBD1 identical over 7 bases. From germline, CDR1 is SQVTM and CDR2 ANQGSEA. The CDR3 is 14 amino acids. Trimming at V came to 7 bases and at J to 0 bases, leaving 6 bases not matched to a gene. This CDR3 reads CSGTRDSSGNTIYF. For the CDR3, the DNA is TGCAGCGGAACTCGGGACAGCTCTGGAAACACCATATATTTT.

This chain links TRBV7-9 with TRBJ2-7, with D tentatively TRBD2 (6 bases). V gave up 5 bases and J gave up 3 bases, with 20 bases separating them. Germline-derived CDR1 and CDR2 are SEHNR and FQNEAQ (reference sequence). There are 16 residues in the CDR3. The CDR3 reads CASSLQGLPPNYEQYF. CDR3 coding DNA: TGTGCCAGCAGCCTCCAGGGACTGCCGCCAAACTACGAGCAGTACTTC.

The genes are TRBV18 and TRBJ2-6, with TRBD2 as a possible D gene (5 bases). The CDR3 runs to 14 residues. V lost 6 bases, J lost 0 bases, and 6 bases lay in between. The germline CDR1 and CDR2 sequences are KGHSH and LQKENI. The CDR3 loop reads CASSEGSGANVLTF. CDR3 sequence (DNA): TGTGCCAGCTCCGAGGGCTCTGGGGCCAACGTCCTGACTTTC.

This CDR3 is CAWSVHGWGDEQYF. DNA for the CDR3: TGTGCCTGGAGTGTACACGGGTGGGGGGACGAGCAGTACTTC. The gene calls are TRBV30 and TRBJ2-7; D is perhaps TRBD2 (6 bases). The CDR3 is 14 residues long. Trimming stripped 0 bases from V and 5 bases from J, with 14 bases between. CDR1 and CDR2 from the germline V gene are GTSNPN and SVGIG (reference sequence).

The chain has TRBV29-1 and TRBJ1-2; possible D gene TRBD1, 6 bases. Germline CDR1 and CDR2: SQVTM and ANQGSEA. V lost 3 bases, J lost 5 bases, and 10 bases lay in between. The CDR3 covers 12 residues. DNA of the CDR3: TGCAGCGTTGACGGGGGCGGATATGGCTACACCTTC. Translated, it gives CSVDGGGYGYTF.

The rearrangement joins TRBV21-1 to TRBJ2-1; whether TRBD1, the table's D call, matches the DNA was not checked. TRBV21-1 has pseudogene status. The CDR3 spans 15 residues. The CDR3 loop is CASSPLNRDNNEQFF. As DNA, the CDR3 is TGTGCCAGCAGCCCCCTCAACCGGGACAACAATGAGCAGTTCTTC.

V gene TRBV19 combines with J gene TRBJ1-2; TRBD1 matches 7 bases. The CDR3 contains 14 residues. Germline V gene data show CDR1 as LNHDA and CDR2 as SQIVND (reference sequence). V shed 7 bases and J 8 bases; nucleotides not matched to a gene: 13. CDR3 loop: CASTQPGQSRGYTF. Written as DNA, the CDR3 is TGTGCCAGTACACAACCGGGACAGTCAAGGGGCTACACCTTC. Full variable domain (outside the CDR3, taken from reference TRBV19 and TRBJ1-2): DGGITQSPKYLFRKEGQNVTLSCEQNLNHDAMYWYRQDPGQGLRLIYYSQIVNDFQKGDIAEGYSVSREKKESFPLTVTSAQKNPTAFYLCASTQPGQSRGYTFGSGTRLTVV.

The V gene is TRBV11-3, the J gene TRBJ1-1; the D is unclear. With 5 bases removed from V and 0 bases from J, the gap between germline ends came to 10 bases. The CDR3 covers 14 residues. CDR1 is SGHNT and CDR2 is YENEEA in the germline V gene. The CDR3 DNA sequence: TGTGCCAGCAGCCGCAATCGGCTGAACACTGAAGCTTTCTTT. Translated: CASSRNRLNTEAFF. Together with reference TRBV11-3 and TRBJ1-1, the CDR3 gives the full variable domain: EAGVVQSPRYKIIEKKQPVAFWCNPISGHNTLYWYLQNLGQGPELLIRYENEEAVDDSQLPKDRFSAERLKGVDSTLKIQPAELGDSAVYLCASSRNRLNTEAFFGQGTRLTVV.

Details on this clone: Since a far larger clone is one base different, this is likely a read error. V is TRBV2 and J is TRBJ1-1; no reliable D call. The CDR3 extends over 17 amino acids. The germline V gene has CDR1 SNHLY and CDR2 FYNNEI. This CDR3 is CASSVGGRRIMNAEAFF. The CDR3 DNA is TGTGCCAGCAGTGTTGGAGGGCGACGGATCATGAACGCTGAAGCTTTCTTT.

This clone was seen only once. The chain combines TRBV12-5 with TRBJ2-3, with 7 bases lining up with TRBD2. The CDR3 is made up of 15 amino acids. The V and J ends lost 3 bases and 0 bases, in that order; junction bases with no gene match: 3. Germline CDR1 LGHNT, CDR2 FRNRAP. The CDR3 coding sequence is TGTGCTAGTGGTTTTGGTAGCGGGAGCACAGATACGCAGTATTTT. It translates to CASGFGSGSTDTQYF.

This clone was detected a few times. The chain has TRBV18 and TRBJ2-2; D is uncertain. Looked up from germline, CDR1 is KGHSH and CDR2 is LQKENI. This CDR3 is 12 amino acids long. V dropped 3 bases and J dropped 3 bases, with 2 bases sitting between them. The chain's CDR3 is CASSPDTGELFF. The CDR3 DNA is TGTGCCAGCTCACCCGACACCGGGGAGCTGTTTTTT.

This chain uses TRBV19 with TRBJ1-4; 9 nucleotides align to TRBD1. V dropped 7 bases and J dropped 6; count of bases not matched to a gene: 3. CDR1 is LNHDA and CDR2 is SQIVND in the germline V gene (reference sequence). The length of the CDR3 is 13 residues. CDR3 nucleotide sequence: TGTGCCAGTACCGGGACAGGGCATGAAAAACTGTTTTTT. Residues: CASTGTGHEKLFF.

The CDR3 DNA sequence: TGCGCCAGCAGCCAAGGCGGACAGGGGGCTTACGAGCAGTACTTC. Protein product: CASSQGGQGAYEQYF. The chain is built from TRBV4-1 and TRBJ2-7; 11 bases are shared with TRBD1. The ends lost 1 base at V and 4 bases at J; junction bases unmatched: 3. Germline values: CDR1 MGHRA, CDR2 YSYEKL. The CDR3 has 15 residues.

The chain is built from TRBV6-1 and TRBJ2-3; 10 bases align to TRBD2. Germline loops: CDR1 MNHNS, CDR2 SASEGT. Trimming took 3 bases from V and 3 from J; bases not matched to a gene: 6. The CDR3 has 16 residues. CDR3: CASSDSSGRLTDTQYF. CDR3 bases: TGTGCCAGCAGTGACAGTAGCGGGAGGCTGACAGATACGCAGTATTTT.

The V and J genes are TRBV30 and TRBJ1-2, with D possibly TRBD1 on 6 matching bases. This CDR3 is built from 14 residues. In germline, CDR1 is GTSNPN, CDR2 SVGIG (reference sequence). V dropped 6 bases and J dropped 7 bases, with 21 bases sitting between them. CDR3 residues: CACSVGPGGSGYTF. CDR3 nucleotides: TGTGCCTGCTCAGTAGGTCCCGGGGGCAGTGGCTACACCTTC.

V gene TRBV10-1 combines with J gene TRBJ2-7, with D maybe TRBD2 (5 bases). V was shortened by 3 bases and J by 2 bases, with 11 bases between the two germline ends. The CDR3 has 14 amino acids. Germline V gives CDR1 WNHNN, CDR2 SYGVQD (reference sequence). The CDR3, as DNA: TGCGCCAGCAGTGAAGCGGACTTCGCCTACGAGCAGTACTTC. This gives the protein CASSEADFAYEQYF.

This clone has only a few counts. The DNA for the CDR3 is TGTGCCAGCAGCCCCGGGACTAGCGGCGATGAGCAGTTCTTC. It codes for CASSPGTSGDEQFF. The V call is TRBV7-8, the J call TRBJ2-1; TRBD2 matches at 11 bases. V shed 5 bases and J 8 bases; nucleotides not matched to a gene: 5. Germline V CDR1 and CDR2: SGHVS, FQNEAQ. The CDR3 totals 14 residues.

The chain links TRBV7-6 to TRBJ1-5; 8 bases fit TRBD1. Germline CDR1 reads SGHVS; CDR2 reads FNYEAQ. V lost 6 bases to trimming and J lost 7 bases; unmatched junction nucleotides: 5. The CDR3 sequence is 13 residues long. This chain's CDR3 is CASSLDRGQPQHF. The CDR3 nucleotides are TGTGCCAGCAGTCTAGACAGGGGACAGCCCCAGCATTTT.

The V and J genes are TRBV9 and TRBJ1-1; 9 bases match TRBD1. J gave up 0 bases and V 4 bases, and 4 bases lay outside the gene matches. The CDR3 is made up of 15 amino acids. The germline V gene encodes CDR1 SGDLS and CDR2 YYNGEE. DNA for the CDR3: TGTGCCAGCAGCCCGGGGACAGGGTTGAACACTGAAGCTTTCTTT. This sequence encodes CASSPGTGLNTEAFF.

J is TRBJ1-2 and V is TRBV11-2; TRBD1 matches 8 bases. Germline assignment: CDR1 SGHAT and CDR2 FQNNGV. Germline trimming cut 0 bases from V and 4 bases from J; bases unmatched to any gene: 1. The length of the CDR3 is 14 residues. The CDR3 sequence is CASSLETGVYGYTF. CDR3 bases: TGTGCCAGCAGCTTAGAGACAGGGGTCTATGGCTACACCTTC.